This passage covers 4 T cell receptor beta chains from one sample sequenced in a study of cytomegalovirus exposure and HLA in healthy donors. PCR involved 60 Vbeta and 13 Jbeta primers. Data came from immunoSEQ multiplex PCR; TCRdb stores just in-frame clones and leaves some out. The repertoire includes 150,000 to 200,000 clones, approximately 88% of them detected once, and approximately 0.85% sits in the top ten. Sequencing was carried out using PBMCs. These TCRs come from a woman aged 25 to 39 in good health and CMV-seronegative.

The chain employs TRBV27 and TRBJ2-1, with TRBD1 matching over 9 bases. Trimming at V came to 5 bases and at J to 6 bases, leaving 11 bases not matched to a gene. This CDR3 region has 16 residues. Germline values: CDR1 MNHEY, CDR2 SMNVEV (reference sequence). DNA for the CDR3: TGTGCCAGCAGTCCACGGGGACAGGGCGCCGGCAATGAGCAGTTCTTC. As protein: CASSPRGQGAGNEQFF.

The rearrangement links TRBV7-6 to TRBJ1-1; TRBD1 matches 9 bases. Per germline, CDR1 SGHVS and CDR2 FNYEAQ. This CDR3 is 15 amino acids long. V lost 4 bases to trimming and J lost 6 bases; unmatched junction nucleotides: 9. The CDR3 spells CASSSIRDRDAEAFF. The CDR3 DNA is TGTGCCAGCAGCTCAATAAGGGACAGGGATGCTGAAGCTTTCTTT.

In its sample, this clone was seen a few times. The genes are TRBV4-1 and TRBJ1-1; a weak D match, TRBD1 (5 bases). The CDR3 extends over 15 amino acids. With 1 base removed from V and 1 base from J, the gap between germline ends came to 10 bases. Germline V gene sequence: CDR1 MGHRA, CDR2 YSYEKL. CDR3 region: CASSQGGLKNTEAFF. DNA for the CDR3: TGCGCCAGCAGCCAAGGGGGACTCAAGAACACTGAAGCTTTCTTT.

This clone came up a few times. V gene TRBV2 combines with J gene TRBJ1-5; D ambiguous. Germline values: CDR1 SNHLY, CDR2 FYNNEI. CDR3 size: 14 residues. Trimming pared 3 bases from V and 5 bases from J, leaving 11 bases between. The CDR3 DNA sequence: TGTGCCAGCAGTGAGGGAGGTGCAGATCAGCCCCAGCATTTT. Encoded protein: CASSEGGADQPQHF.